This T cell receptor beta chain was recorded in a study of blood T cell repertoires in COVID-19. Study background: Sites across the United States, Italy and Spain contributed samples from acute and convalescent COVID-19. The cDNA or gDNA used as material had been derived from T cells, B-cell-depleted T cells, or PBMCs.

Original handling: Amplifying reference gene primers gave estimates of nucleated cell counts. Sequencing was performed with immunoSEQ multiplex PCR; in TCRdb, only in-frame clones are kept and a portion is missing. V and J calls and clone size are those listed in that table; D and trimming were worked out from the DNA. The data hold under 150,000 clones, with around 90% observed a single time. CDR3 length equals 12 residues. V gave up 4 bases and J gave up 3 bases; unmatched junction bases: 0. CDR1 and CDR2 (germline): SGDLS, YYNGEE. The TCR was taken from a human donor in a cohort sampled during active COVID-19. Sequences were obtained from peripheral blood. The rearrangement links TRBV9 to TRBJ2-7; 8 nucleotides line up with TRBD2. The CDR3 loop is CASSRGGYEQYF. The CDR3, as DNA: TGTGCCAGCAGCCGGGGGGGCTACGAGCAGTACTTC.